Below, one T cell receptor beta chain is given with its context. Its antigen is unidentified. The entry originates in a study of human thymus T cells. Notes on the study in general: Related research found strongly overlapping thymic repertoires in unrelated individuals. Among thymic and blood repertoires, usage of V and J genes appeared biased.

Assay: immunoSEQ multiplex PCR; the TCRdb copy retains only in-frame clones and omits some. The data show about 130,000 clones, about 95% seen once. V was cut by 7 bases and J by 5 bases, with 15 bases left in between. CDR3 size: 14 residues. Germline V gives CDR1 SEHNR, CDR2 FQNEAQ (reference sequence). The thymus was resected at corrective cardiac surgery. Corrective surgery for congenital heart defects was being performed on the healthy Finnish infants who served as donors. Sequenced: thymus tissue. The genes are TRBV7-9 and TRBJ1-5, with D maybe TRBD1 (5 bases). This TCR was recovered from a boy under three years old with a congenital heart defect but otherwise immunologically healthy. The CDR3 DNA reads TGTGCCAGCACCTTTGGGGGGTTGGATCAGCCCCAGCATTTT. This encodes CASTFGGLDQPQHF.